This is a list of T cell receptor beta chains from one sample in a study of blood T cell repertoires in COVID-19. Assay used: immunoSEQ multiplex PCR; TCRdb lists only in-frame clones, some missing. This sample yields 200,000 to 250,000 clones, of which approximately 83% are seen a single time; approximately 3.1% belongs to the top ten. Specimen: PBMCs or T cells enriched from blood (not recorded which). These receptors were taken from a woman aged 55-70 years who had recovered from COVID-19. CDR3s include the opening cysteine and the closing phenylalanine or tryptophan.

TRBV4-2 | CASSQESSGRAAKNIQYF
TRBV24-1 | CATSDNRDRQETQYF
TRBV12-5 | CASGLSRTALGYTF
TRBV25-1 | CASSAGHNYGYTF
TRBV6-5 | CASRPPGQFYGYTF
TRBV7-2 | CASSWGLAGGQETQYF
TRBV5-4 | CASSARQDPNEKLFF
TRBV19 | CASSISQGENIQYF
TRBV4-2 | CASSQGGAGRTDTQYF
TRBV18 | CASSPGPDEQFF